Described below is a single TCR beta chain sequence and its context. With the read ending 3 residues before the CDR3 end, the germline J gene is used to fill in that end. This sample was included in a study of T cells in women clearing cervical HPV infection. This CDR3 has 13 amino acids. V lost 2 bases to trimming and J lost 5 bases, with 9 bases between them. The V gene's germline CDR1 is KGHSH and CDR2 LQKENI. TCRdb keeps only in-frame clones here, not all; method: immunoSEQ multiplex PCR. This sample's clone table lists approximately 39,000 clones. The chain carries TRBV18 and TRBJ2-5, with D perhaps matching TRBD2 (6 bases). Sequencing used blood buffy coat. This clonotype was sampled from a woman aged 18-69 years with a cervical HPV16 infection that either progressed to CIN3+ or cleared (not recorded which). The CDR3 bases that were read are TGTGCCAGCTCACCAAACGCGGGGGAGACC. Translating it yields CASSPNAGET. The full CDR3 protein reads CASSPNAGETQYF.